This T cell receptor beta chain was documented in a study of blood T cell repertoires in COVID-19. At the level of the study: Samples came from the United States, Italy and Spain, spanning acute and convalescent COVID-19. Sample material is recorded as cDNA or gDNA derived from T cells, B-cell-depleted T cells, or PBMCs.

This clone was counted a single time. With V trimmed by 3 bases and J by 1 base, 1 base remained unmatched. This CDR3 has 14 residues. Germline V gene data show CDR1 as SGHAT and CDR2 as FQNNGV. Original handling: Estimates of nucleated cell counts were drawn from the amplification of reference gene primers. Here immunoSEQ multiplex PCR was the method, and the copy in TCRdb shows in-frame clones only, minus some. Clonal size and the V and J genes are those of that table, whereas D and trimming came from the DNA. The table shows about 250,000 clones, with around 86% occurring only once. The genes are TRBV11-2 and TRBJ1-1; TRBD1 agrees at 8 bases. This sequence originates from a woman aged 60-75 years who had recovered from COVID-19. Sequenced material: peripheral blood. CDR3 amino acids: CASSFGTGNTEAFF. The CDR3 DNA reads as TGTGCCAGCAGCTTTGGGACAGGGAACACTGAAGCTTTCTTT. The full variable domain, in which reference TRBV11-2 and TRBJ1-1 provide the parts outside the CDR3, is EAGVAQSPRYKIIEKRQSVAFWCNPISGHATLYWYQQILGQGPKLLIQFQNNGVVDDSQLPKDRFSAERLKGVDSTLKIQPAKLEDSAVYLCASSFGTGNTEAFFGQGTRLTVV.